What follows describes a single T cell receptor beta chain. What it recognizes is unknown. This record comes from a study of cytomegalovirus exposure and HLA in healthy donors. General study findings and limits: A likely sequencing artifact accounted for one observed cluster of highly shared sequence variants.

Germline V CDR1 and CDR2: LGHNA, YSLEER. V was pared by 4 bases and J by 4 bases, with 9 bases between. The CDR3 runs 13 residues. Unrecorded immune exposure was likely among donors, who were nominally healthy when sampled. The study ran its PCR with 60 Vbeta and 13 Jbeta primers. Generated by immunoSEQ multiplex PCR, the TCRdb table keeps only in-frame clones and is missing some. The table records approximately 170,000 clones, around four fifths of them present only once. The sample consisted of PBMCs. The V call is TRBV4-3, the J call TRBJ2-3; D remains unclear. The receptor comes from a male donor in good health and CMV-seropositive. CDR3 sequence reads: CASSPREADTQYF. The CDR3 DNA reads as TGCGCCAGCAGCCCGAGAGAGGCAGATACGCAGTATTTT.